The 9 T cell receptor beta chains given below trace back to one sample, sequenced in a study of blood T cells in healthy people across ages. Sample-barcoded 5' priming and a J-beta primer mix drove a second PCR of about 7 to 12 cycles. From the 5' RACE reads, TCRdb called clonotypes with MiXCR, one entry per CDR3 protein. The data show around 1.5 million distinct CDR3 sequences, with approximately 32% seen just once and about 10% held by the top ten. Sample: blood. The receptors were gathered from a woman in her twenties or thirties in good health.

On this clonotype itself: A clone one base away is much larger, so this may be a read error. This chain connects TRBV29-1 to TRBJ2-7; no clear D. Germline loops: CDR1 SQVTM, CDR2 ANQGSEA. The length of the CDR3 is 12 residues. CDR3 residues: CSAEGDNYEQYF. CDR3 coding DNA: TGCAGCGCTGAAGGTGATAATTACGAGCAGTACTTC.

The V gene is TRBV11-2, the J gene TRBJ2-5, with TRBD2 identical over 7 bases. The ends lost 3 bases at V and 3 bases at J; junction bases unmatched: 16. The CDR3 length is 18 residues. The V gene's germline CDR1 is SGHAT and CDR2 FQNNGV. CDR3 region: CASSLKIQIGGGEETQYF. The CDR3 region has the DNA TGTGCCAGCAGCTTGAAAATCCAGATTGGGGGGGGAGAAGAGACCCAGTACTTC.

The genes are TRBV4-1 and TRBJ2-7; no definite D call. The length of the CDR3 is 15 residues. V was shortened by 2 bases and J by 3 bases, with 14 bases between the two germline ends. CDR1 MGHRA and CDR2 YSYEKL come from the germline V gene. This chain's CDR3 is CASSQSSLDRYEQYF. The CDR3, as DNA: TGCGCCAGCAGCCAATCGAGTTTGGATCGCTACGAGCAGTACTTC.

This chain uses TRBV6-1 with TRBJ1-2; no definite D call. This CDR3 comprises 17 residues. V lost 0 bases to trimming and J lost 0 bases, with 14 bases between them. CDR1 is MNHNS and CDR2 is SASEGT in the germline V gene. Written as DNA, the CDR3 is TGTGCCAGCAGTGAAGCGCGAAGGTGGAGGACTAACTATGGCTACACCTTC. Protein sequence: CASSEARRWRTNYGYTF.

The chain recombines TRBV20-1 with TRBJ2-4; no reliable D call. The CDR3 length is 12 residues. Germline assignment: CDR1 DFQATT and CDR2 SNEGSKA (reference sequence). Trimming left V 7 bases short and J 5 bases short, with 12 bases between. Here the CDR3 DNA reads TGCAGTGTATCGACAAGGGAAAACATTCAGTACTTC. Protein sequence: CSVSTRENIQYF.

A note on this clonotype: Compared with germline, one end of the junction differs, possibly owing to a read error. The chain recombines TRBV28 with TRBJ2-3, with TRBD2 matching 7 bases. Germline V CDR1 and CDR2: MDHEN, SYDVKM. The CDR3 loop spans 17 amino acids. DNA for the CDR3: TGTGCCCGCAGTTGGACTGGGCGGGAGTGGAGTACAGATACGCAGTATTTT. Its protein product is CARSWTGREWSTDTQYF.

The chain uses TRBV12-3 or TRBV12-4 and TRBJ1-4; TRBD1 is a possible D gene (5 bases). The length of the CDR3 is 14 residues. V dropped 3 bases and J dropped 5 bases, with 10 bases sitting between them. CDR3 protein: CASSLGVGNEKLFF. The CDR3 nucleotides are TGTGCCAGCAGTTTGGGGGTAGGAAATGAAAAACTGTTTTTT.

The chain combines TRBV7-9 with TRBJ1-4; D call uncertain. Trimming removed 6 bases from V and 8 bases from J, with 16 bases in between. Per the germline V gene, CDR1 is SEHNR and CDR2 is FQNEAQ (reference sequence). The CDR3 spans 14 residues. The CDR3 DNA sequence: TGTGCCAGCAGTGCTGGGCGGGCAAGGGAAAAACTGTTTTTT. As protein: CASSAGRAREKLFF.

A word on this clonotype: A read error is possible here, since a much larger clone lies one base away. The rearrangement uses TRBV2 and TRBJ1-2; a possible D gene is TRBD1 (5 bases). The CDR3 has 14 residues. V gave up 6 bases and J gave up 8 bases, with 19 bases separating them. Germline CDR1 is SNHLY and CDR2 is FYNNEI. The CDR3, as DNA: TGTGCCAGCAGGAAGGGGTGGGGTGCAGGAGGCTACACCTTC. Translating it yields CASRKGWGAGGYTF. Based on the CDR3 plus reference TRBV2 and TRBJ1-2, the full variable domain is EPEVTQTPSHQVTQMGQEVILRCVPISNHLYFYWYRQILGQKVEFLVSFYNNEISEKSEIFDDQFSVERPDGSNFTLKIRSTKLEDSAMYFCASRKGWGAGGYTFGSGTRLTVV.